This T cell receptor beta chain was identified during a study of human T cells and chemical hapten exposure. This clonotype was found a few times. The junction departs from the called germline gene at one end, perhaps through a read error. The time point denotes: patch test 1, 2 weeks after DPC sensitization. Treatment: therapeutic diphenylcyclopropenone sensitization with weekly scalp DPC. TCRdb reprocessed the RACE reads via MiXCR and lists one record per CDR3 protein. The sample lists approximately 80,000 distinct CDR3 sequences, approximately 12% occurring once. The CDR3 covers 12 residues. Germline V lookup: CDR1 MGHRA, CDR2 YSYEKL.

The input for sequencing was whole blood, taken in connection with sensitization to the hapten diphenylcyclopropenone (DPC). The chain has TRBV4-1 and TRBJ2-3; no clear D gene. The receptor's source is a woman between 45 and 60 years old with alopecia areata. Some clones in this sample may be carry-over from other donors' samples. This chain's CDR3 is CASSKEADTQYF. In DNA, the CDR3 is TGCGCCAGCAGCAAAGAGGCCGATACGCAGTATTTT.